These 17 T cell receptor beta chains share one sample of origin, sequenced in a study of T cell responses to AZD1222 COVID-19 vaccine. Only in-frame clones appear in the TCRdb table, and some are missing; sequencing was by immunoSEQ multiplex PCR. Seen here are approximately 160,000 clones, around 94% observed once, and the top ten hold 0.7% to 0.9%. The sample here was peripheral blood, taken on day 0 of AZD1222 vaccination. Every receptor here comes from an adult in good health.

J is TRBJ2-1 and V is TRBV24-1; 11 bases are shared with TRBD1. Germline CDR1 and CDR2: KGHDR and SFDVKD. This CDR3 has 16 residues. The J segment lost 5 bases and the V segment lost 3 bases, leaving 5 bases of the junction unmatched. CDR3 DNA sequence: TGTGCCACCAGTGATCCCGGACAGGGGGCTGACAATGAGCAGTTCTTC. It encodes CATSDPGQGADNEQFF.

The chain recombines TRBV3-1 (or the pseudogene TRBV3-2) with TRBJ1-5; possibly TRBD1 for D (5 bases). This CDR3 comprises 18 residues. Looked up from germline, CDR1 is LGHDT and CDR2 is YNNKEL (reference sequence). V was trimmed by 0 bases and J by 5 bases, leaving 20 bases between them. The CDR3 DNA sequence: TGTGCCAGCAGCCAAGATTCCACTGGGATATGGGGGTATCAGCCCCAGCATTTT. It translates to CASSQDSTGIWGYQPQHF.

The rearrangement uses TRBV20-1 and TRBJ2-5; possibly TRBD2 for D (6 bases). Deletions cut 3 bases from V and 0 bases from J, with 11 bases between. In germline, CDR1 is DFQATT, CDR2 SNEGSKA (reference sequence). The CDR3 extends over 14 amino acids. The CDR3 bases are TGCAGTGCTAGTTCGGGACTGTACCAAGAGACCCAGTACTTC. Its protein is CSASSGLYQETQYF.

This clone was seen once. This sequence joins TRBV20-1 and TRBJ2-2; 8 bases are a match to TRBD1. Germline loops: CDR1 DFQATT, CDR2 SNEGSKA (reference sequence). This CDR3 region has 15 residues. With 3 bases clipped from V and 3 bases from J, the junction kept 6 bases outside the gene matches. CDR3 amino acids: CSASPSQGDTGELFF. The CDR3, as DNA: TGCAGTGCTAGTCCTTCACAGGGGGACACCGGGGAGCTGTTTTTT.

The V gene is TRBV11-2, the J gene TRBJ1-3; D uncertain. With 2 bases removed from V and 4 bases from J, the gap between germline ends came to 12 bases. CDR3 size: 15 residues. CDR1 and CDR2 (germline): SGHAT, FQNNGV. The CDR3 here is CASSLTMTLGNTIYF. The CDR3 bases are TGTGCCAGCAGCTTAACGATGACCCTCGGAAACACCATATATTTT.

The J gene is TRBJ1-6, the V gene TRBV10-3; TRBD1 matches at 7 bases. Per the germline V gene, CDR1 is ENHRY and CDR2 is SYGVKD. The CDR3 has 16 amino acids. With V trimmed by 6 bases and J by 6 bases, 11 bases remained unmatched. The CDR3 DNA is TGTGCCATCAGCCCCTCAGACTGGGACAGTAATTCACCCCTCCACTTT. Its translation is CAISPSDWDSNSPLHF.

V is TRBV5-1 and J is TRBJ2-1; D is possibly TRBD2 (6 bases). Per the germline V gene, CDR1 is SGHRS and CDR2 is YFSETQ. This CDR3 region has 17 residues. The V and J ends lost 6 bases and 3 bases respectively, with 22 bases between them. Written as DNA, the CDR3 is TGCGCCAGCAACTCACCCATCTCGGGGGTACACTACAATGAGCAGTTCTTC. This translates into CASNSPISGVHYNEQFF. The whole variable domain, filled in from reference TRBV5-1 and TRBJ2-1, reads KAGVTQTPRYLIKTRGQQVTLSCSPISGHRSVSWYQQTPGQGLQFLFEYFSETQRNKGNFPGRFSGRQFSNSRSEMNVSTLELGDSALYLCASNSPISGVHYNEQFFGPGTRLTVL.

This sequence joins TRBV5-6 and TRBJ2-7, with a tentative D call TRBD1 (6 bases). Trimming took 2 bases from V and 1 from J, leaving 13 bases between them. This CDR3 region has 15 residues. The germline V gene has CDR1 SGHDT and CDR2 YYEEEE. The CDR3 region has the DNA TGTGCCAGCAGCTTTGAAGGGACACGGTCCTACGAGCAGTACTTC. This encodes CASSFEGTRSYEQYF.

This chain links TRBV2 with TRBJ2-5, with TRBD1 matching 7 bases. CDR1 is SNHLY and CDR2 is FYNNEI in the germline V gene. The CDR3 contains 14 residues. Trimming removed 7 bases from V and 4 bases from J; junction bases left unmatched: 9. CDR3 DNA sequence: TGTGCCAGCAAGTACGGGACAGAGGGAGAGACCCAGTACTTC. Its protein product is CASKYGTEGETQYF.

This chain joins TRBV12-5 and TRBJ2-1; no firm D call. This CDR3 has 13 residues. V lost 6 bases and J lost 5, with 11 bases in between. Germline V gene sequence: CDR1 LGHNT, CDR2 FRNRAP. The CDR3 loop reads CASGKGYHNEQFF. In DNA form, the CDR3 reads TGTGCTAGTGGGAAGGGTTACCACAATGAGCAGTTCTTC. Full variable domain (missing parts from reference TRBV12-5 and TRBJ2-1): DARVTQTPRHKVTEMGQEVTMRCQPILGHNTVFWYRQTMMQGLELLAYFRNRAPLDDSGMPKDRFSAEMPDATLATLKIQPSEPRDSAVYFCASGKGYHNEQFFGPGTRLTVL.

This sequence joins TRBV6-5 and TRBJ2-2; D gene unclear. Germline V lookup: CDR1 MNHEY, CDR2 SVGAGI. Trimming cost V 7 bases and J 7 bases, with 16 bases left between them. The CDR3 length is 14 residues. The CDR3 region has the DNA TGTGCCAGCACCCCGATGGGCAAACTCGGGGAGCTGTTTTTT. Protein product: CASTPMGKLGELFF.

V gene TRBV7-2 combines with J gene TRBJ1-2; no firm D call. CDR1 and CDR2 from the germline V gene are SGHTA and FQGNSA. The CDR3 loop spans 13 amino acids. Trimming removed 1 base at V and 10 bases at J, with 13 bases between. The CDR3 reads CASSLGGWSDYTF. The CDR3, as DNA: TGTGCCAGCAGCTTAGGGGGTTGGTCAGACTACACCTTC.

The chain uses TRBV12-3 or TRBV12-4 and TRBJ1-5, with D unclear. There are 13 residues in the CDR3. The V end lost 5 bases, the J end lost 3 bases, and 8 bases lay between the germline ends. The CDR3 protein is CASSDNTNQPQHF. CDR3 coding DNA: TGTGCCAGCAGTGACAATACCAATCAGCCCCAGCATTTT.

In its sample, this clone was seen once. The genes are TRBV5-1 and TRBJ2-3, with D perhaps matching TRBD2 (5 bases). The length of the CDR3 is 15 residues. Germline V gene sequence: CDR1 SGHRS, CDR2 YFSETQ. V lost 2 bases to trimming and J lost 6 bases, with 16 bases between them. The CDR3 sequence: CASSLGGSTGDTQYF. CDR3 nucleotides: TGCGCCAGCAGCTTAGGCGGGTCAACTGGCGATACGCAGTATTTT.

The chain recombines TRBV2 with TRBJ2-2; 8 positions match TRBD1. The germline gives CDR1 SNHLY, CDR2 FYNNEI. CDR3 length: 15 residues. The V segment lost 6 bases and the J segment 7 bases; nucleotides outside the gene matches: 10. The CDR3 region has the DNA TGTGCCAGCAGCGATCAGGGGGCAGAGATCGGGGAGCTGTTTTTT. Translation gives CASSDQGAEIGELFF. The variable domain in full, with the rest retrieved from reference TRBV2 and TRBJ2-2, is EPEVTQTPSHQVTQMGQEVILRCVPISNHLYFYWYRQILGQKVEFLVSFYNNEISEKSEIFDDQFSVERPDGSNFTLKIRSTKLEDSAMYFCASSDQGAEIGELFFGEGSRLTVL.

In this sample, this clone turned up a few times. CDR3 in amino acids: CASSTRGGVDTEAFF. CDR3 nucleotides: TGTGCCAGCAGCACCCGTGGGGGGGTGGACACTGAAGCTTTCTTT. The chain employs TRBV7-9 and TRBJ1-1, with D maybe TRBD1 (5 bases). Trimming cost V 5 bases and J 3 bases, with 16 bases left between them. In germline, CDR1 is SEHNR, CDR2 FQNEAQ (reference sequence). The CDR3 extends over 15 amino acids. Full variable domain (missing parts from reference TRBV7-9 and TRBJ1-1): DTGVSQNPRHKITKRGQNVTFRCDPISEHNRLYWYRQTLGQGPEFLTYFQNEAQLEKSRLLSDRFSAERPKGSFSTLEIQRTEQGDSAMYLCASSTRGGVDTEAFFGQGTRLTVV.

This clone was observed a few times. The chain couples TRBV5-1 to TRBJ2-1; the D gene could be TRBD1 or TRBD2 (6 bases each). This CDR3 comprises 15 residues. V gave up 1 base and J gave up 2 bases, with 10 bases separating them. Germline CDR1 SGHRS, CDR2 YFSETQ. Written as DNA, the CDR3 is TGCGCCAGCAGCTTGAGGGGGGCCACCTACAATGAGCAGTTCTTC. Translation: CASSLRGATYNEQFF.